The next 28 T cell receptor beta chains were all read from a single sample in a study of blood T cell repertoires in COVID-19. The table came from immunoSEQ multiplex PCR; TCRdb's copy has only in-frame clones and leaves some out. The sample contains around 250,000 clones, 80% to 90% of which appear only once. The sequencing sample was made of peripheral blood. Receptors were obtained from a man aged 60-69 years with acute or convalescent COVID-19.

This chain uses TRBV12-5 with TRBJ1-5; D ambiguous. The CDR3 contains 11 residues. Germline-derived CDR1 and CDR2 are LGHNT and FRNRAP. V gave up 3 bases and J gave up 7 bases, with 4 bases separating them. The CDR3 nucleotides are TGTGCTAGTGGTTTTCGGCAGCCCCAGCATTTT. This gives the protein CASGFRQPQHF.

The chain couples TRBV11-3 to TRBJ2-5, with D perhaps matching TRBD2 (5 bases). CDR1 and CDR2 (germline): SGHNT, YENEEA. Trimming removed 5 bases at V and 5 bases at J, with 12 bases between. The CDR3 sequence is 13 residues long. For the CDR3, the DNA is TGTGCCAGCAGCAGAGACGGGGAGGAGACCCAGTACTTC. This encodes CASSRDGEETQYF.

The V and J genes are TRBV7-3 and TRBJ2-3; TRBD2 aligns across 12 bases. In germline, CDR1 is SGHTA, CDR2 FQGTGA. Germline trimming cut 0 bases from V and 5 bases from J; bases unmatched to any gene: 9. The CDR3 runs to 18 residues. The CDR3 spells CASSLTPSGRVLQDTQYF. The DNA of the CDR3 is TGTGCCAGCAGCTTAACTCCTAGCGGGAGGGTCCTCCAAGATACGCAGTATTTT.

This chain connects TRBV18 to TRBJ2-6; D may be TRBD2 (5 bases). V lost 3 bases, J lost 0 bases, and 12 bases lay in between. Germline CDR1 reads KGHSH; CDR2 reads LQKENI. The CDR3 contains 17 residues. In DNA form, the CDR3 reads TGTGCCAGCTCACCGGCGGGCGCAAGCTCTGGGGCCAACGTCCTGACTTTC. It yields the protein CASSPAGASSGANVLTF.

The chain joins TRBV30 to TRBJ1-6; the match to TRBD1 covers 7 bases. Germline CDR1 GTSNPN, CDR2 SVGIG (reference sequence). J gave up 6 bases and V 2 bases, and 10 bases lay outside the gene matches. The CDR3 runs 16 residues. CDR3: CAWSQRQGVSNSPLHF. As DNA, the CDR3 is TGTGCCTGGAGTCAAAGACAGGGAGTGAGTAATTCACCCCTCCACTTT.

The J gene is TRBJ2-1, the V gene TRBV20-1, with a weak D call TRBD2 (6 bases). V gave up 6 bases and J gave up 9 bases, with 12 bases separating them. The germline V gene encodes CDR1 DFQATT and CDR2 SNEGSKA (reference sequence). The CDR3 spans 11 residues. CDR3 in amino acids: CSARRAVEQFF. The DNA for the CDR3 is TGCAGTGCCCGGAGGGCCGTTGAGCAGTTCTTC.

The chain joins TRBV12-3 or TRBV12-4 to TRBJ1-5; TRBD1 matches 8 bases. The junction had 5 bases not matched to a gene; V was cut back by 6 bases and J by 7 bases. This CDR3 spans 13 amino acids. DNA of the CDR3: TGTGCCAGCAGCTCAGGGGGCGGGCAGCCCCAGCATTTT. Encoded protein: CASSSGGGQPQHF.

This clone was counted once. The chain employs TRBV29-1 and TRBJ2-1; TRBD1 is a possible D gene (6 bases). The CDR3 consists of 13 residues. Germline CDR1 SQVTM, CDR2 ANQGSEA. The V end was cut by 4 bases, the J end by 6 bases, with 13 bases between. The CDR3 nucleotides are TGCAGCGTTGGCCAGGGGCCAACCAATGAGCAGTTCTTC. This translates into CSVGQGPTNEQFF.

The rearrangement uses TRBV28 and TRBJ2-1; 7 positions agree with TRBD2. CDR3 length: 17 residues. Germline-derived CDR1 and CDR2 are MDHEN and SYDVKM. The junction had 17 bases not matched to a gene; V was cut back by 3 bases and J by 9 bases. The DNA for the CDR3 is TGTGCCAGCAGTTTCTCAGGACGGGGGTTTTCGGGGGGTGAGCAGTTCTTC. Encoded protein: CASSFSGRGFSGGEQFF.

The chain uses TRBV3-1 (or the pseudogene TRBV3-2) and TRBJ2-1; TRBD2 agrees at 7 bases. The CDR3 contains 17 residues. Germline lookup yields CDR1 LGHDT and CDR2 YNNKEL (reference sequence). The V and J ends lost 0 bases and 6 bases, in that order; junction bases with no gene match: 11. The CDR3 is CASSQEVGGRAANEQFF. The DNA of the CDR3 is TGTGCCAGCAGCCAAGAGGTAGGAGGGAGGGCCGCCAATGAGCAGTTCTTC.

In nucleotides, the CDR3 is TGTGCCTGGAGTGTACTATCCGTGAGCACAGATACGCAGTATTTT. Translated: CAWSVLSVSTDTQYF. V is TRBV30 and J is TRBJ2-3; no firm D call. The CDR3 is made up of 15 amino acids. The germline CDR1 and CDR2 sequences are GTSNPN and SVGIG (reference sequence). V lost 0 bases to trimming and J lost 0 bases, with 10 bases between them.

CDR3 loop: CASRETVLTDTQYF. The CDR3 region has the DNA TGCGCCAGCAGAGAAACAGTACTCACAGATACGCAGTATTTT. V usage is TRBV5-1 and J usage is TRBJ2-3; D remains unclear. There are 14 residues in the CDR3. Germline CDR1 is SGHRS and CDR2 is YFSETQ. The V end was cut by 5 bases, the J end by 2 bases, with 12 bases between.

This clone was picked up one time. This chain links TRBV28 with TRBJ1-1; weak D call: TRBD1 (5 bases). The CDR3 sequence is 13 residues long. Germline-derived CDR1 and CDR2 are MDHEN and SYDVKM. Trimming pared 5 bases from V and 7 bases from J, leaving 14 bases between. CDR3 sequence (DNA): TGTGCCAGCAGTGCCCATAGGGGTCTTGAAGCTTTCTTT. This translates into CASSAHRGLEAFF.

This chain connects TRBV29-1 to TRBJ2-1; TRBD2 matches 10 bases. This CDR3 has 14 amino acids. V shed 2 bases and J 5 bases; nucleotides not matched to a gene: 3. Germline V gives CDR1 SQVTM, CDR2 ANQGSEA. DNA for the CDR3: TGCAGCGTTGAACTGGGACTAGCGCACAATGAGCAGTTCTTC. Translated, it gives CSVELGLAHNEQFF.

CDR3 sequence: CASSPTSGAYEQYF. The CDR3 DNA reads as TGCGCCAGCAGCCCGACTAGCGGAGCCTACGAGCAGTACTTC. The chain uses TRBV5-1 and TRBJ2-7, with TRBD2 matching over 9 bases. The germline CDR1 and CDR2 sequences are SGHRS and YFSETQ. V lost 4 bases and J lost 2; bases outside the gene matches: 4. This CDR3 spans 14 amino acids.

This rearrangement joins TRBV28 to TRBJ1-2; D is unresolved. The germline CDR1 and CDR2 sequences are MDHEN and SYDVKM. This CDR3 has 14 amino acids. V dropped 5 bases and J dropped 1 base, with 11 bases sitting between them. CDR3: CASSPGSVNYGYTF. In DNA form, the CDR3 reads TGTGCCAGCAGTCCAGGATCAGTTAACTATGGCTACACCTTC.

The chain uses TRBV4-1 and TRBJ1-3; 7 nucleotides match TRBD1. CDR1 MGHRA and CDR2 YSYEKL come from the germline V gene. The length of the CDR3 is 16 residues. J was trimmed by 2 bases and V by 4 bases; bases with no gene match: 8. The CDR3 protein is CASSRVTGDAGNTIYF. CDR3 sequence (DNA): TGCGCCAGCAGCCGAGTCACAGGGGACGCTGGAAACACCATATATTTT.

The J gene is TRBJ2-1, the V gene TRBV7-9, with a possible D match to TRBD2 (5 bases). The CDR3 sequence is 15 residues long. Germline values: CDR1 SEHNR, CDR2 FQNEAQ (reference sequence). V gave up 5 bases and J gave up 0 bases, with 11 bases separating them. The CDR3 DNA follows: TGTGCCAGCAGCCGGAGCGGAAGCTCCTACAATGAGCAGTTCTTC. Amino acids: CASSRSGSSYNEQFF.

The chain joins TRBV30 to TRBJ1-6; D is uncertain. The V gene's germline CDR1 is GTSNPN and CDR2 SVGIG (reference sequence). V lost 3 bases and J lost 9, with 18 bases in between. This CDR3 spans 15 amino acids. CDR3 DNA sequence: TGTGCCTGGAGCCCGGACTCGGGGTTGGGTTCACCCCTCCACTTT. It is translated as CAWSPDSGLGSPLHF.

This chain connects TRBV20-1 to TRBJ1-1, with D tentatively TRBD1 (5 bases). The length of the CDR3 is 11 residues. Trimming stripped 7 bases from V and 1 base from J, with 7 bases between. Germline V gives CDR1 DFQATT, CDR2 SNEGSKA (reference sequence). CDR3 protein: CSVGQNTEAFF. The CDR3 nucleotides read TGCAGTGTAGGACAGAACACTGAAGCTTTCTTT.

The CDR3 DNA reads TGTGCCAGCAGCTTAATGCGAATGACTGAAGCTTTCTTT. Amino acid sequence: CASSLMRMTEAFF. The chain carries TRBV7-2 and TRBJ1-1, with unresolved D. CDR1 is SGHTA, CDR2 FQGNSA, per germline. The germline V and J ends were trimmed by 2 bases and 5 bases, with 9 bases remaining between them. This CDR3 has 13 residues.

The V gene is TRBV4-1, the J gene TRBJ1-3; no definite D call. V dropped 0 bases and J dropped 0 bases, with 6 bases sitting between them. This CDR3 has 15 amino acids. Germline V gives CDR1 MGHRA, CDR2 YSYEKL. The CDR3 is CASSQDWSSGNTIYF. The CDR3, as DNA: TGCGCCAGCAGCCAAGACTGGAGCTCTGGAAACACCATATATTTT.

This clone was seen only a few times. The CDR3 protein is CAWSVGLAGATDTQYF. CDR3 nucleotide sequence: TGTGCCTGGAGTGTAGGGCTAGCGGGAGCGACAGATACGCAGTATTTT. This rearrangement joins TRBV30 to TRBJ2-3, with 10 bases fitting TRBD2. CDR3 length: 16 residues. V lost 0 bases and J lost 3; bases outside the gene matches: 6. CDR1 is GTSNPN, CDR2 SVGIG, per germline (reference sequence).

The chain's CDR3 is CASSLSRTDVISNQPQHF. In nucleotides, the CDR3 is TGTGCCAGCTCCCTTTCCCGGACAGACGTTATTAGCAATCAGCCCCAGCATTTT. The chain has TRBV18 and TRBJ1-5; possible D gene TRBD1, 6 bases. V was pared by 6 bases and J by 0 bases, with 21 bases between. The CDR3 totals 18 residues. Germline values: CDR1 KGHSH, CDR2 LQKENI.

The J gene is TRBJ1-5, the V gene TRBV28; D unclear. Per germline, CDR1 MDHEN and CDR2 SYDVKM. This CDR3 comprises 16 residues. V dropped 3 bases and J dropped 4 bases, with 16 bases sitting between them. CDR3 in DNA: TGTGCCAGCAGTTTGAGGGCCGGGCAGCCTAATCAGCCCCAGCATTTT. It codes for CASSLRAGQPNQPQHF.

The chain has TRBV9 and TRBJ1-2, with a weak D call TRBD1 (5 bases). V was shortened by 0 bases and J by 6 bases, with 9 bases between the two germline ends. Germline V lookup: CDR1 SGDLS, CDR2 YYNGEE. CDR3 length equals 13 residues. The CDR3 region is CASSVDEGDGYTF. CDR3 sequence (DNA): TGTGCCAGCAGCGTAGATGAAGGGGATGGCTACACCTTC.

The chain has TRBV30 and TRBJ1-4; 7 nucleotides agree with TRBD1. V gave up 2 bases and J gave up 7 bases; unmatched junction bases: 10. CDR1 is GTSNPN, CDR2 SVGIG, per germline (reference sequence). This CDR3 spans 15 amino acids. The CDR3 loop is CAWSFTGALFEKLFF. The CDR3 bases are TGTGCCTGGAGTTTTACAGGGGCATTGTTTGAAAAACTGTTTTTT. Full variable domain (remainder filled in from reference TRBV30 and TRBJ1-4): SQTIHQWPATLVQPVGSPLSLECTVEGTSNPNLYWYRQAAGRGLQLLFYSVGIGQISSEVPQNLSASRPQDRQFILSSKKLLLSDSGFYLCAWSFTGALFEKLFFGSGTQLSVL.

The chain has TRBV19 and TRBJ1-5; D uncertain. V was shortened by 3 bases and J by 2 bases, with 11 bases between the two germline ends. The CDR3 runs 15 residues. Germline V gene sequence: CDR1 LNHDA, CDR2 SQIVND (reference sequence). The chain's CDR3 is CASSINPGGNQPQHF. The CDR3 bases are TGTGCCAGTAGTATTAACCCCGGAGGCAATCAGCCCCAGCATTTT.